This T cell receptor (beta chain) is from a study of blood T cells in healthy people across ages. Study results and limitations: Long-lived and aged donors differed, with more naive CD4+ cells and higher diversity in the long-lived.

This CDR3 has 14 amino acids. Per the germline V gene, CDR1 is SQVTM and CDR2 is ANQGSEA. The second PCR ran about 6 to 11 cycles with a sample-barcoded 5' primer and J-beta primers. A single record per CDR3 protein comes from TCRdb applying MiXCR to the 5' RACE reads. The repertoire includes about 640,000 distinct CDR3 sequences, around 31% of them detected once, and about a sixth sits in the top ten. This clonotype was observed a handful of times. The antigen remains unidentified. One end of the junction varies from germline; a read error may be responsible. The chain has TRBV29-1 and TRBJ2-1, with 8 nucleotides matching TRBD2. Sequenced: blood. This TCR derives from a woman older than 75 in good health. The CDR3 sequence is CSVSDGRGGAEQVF. The CDR3 coding sequence is TGCAGCGTCTCCGACGGGAGGGGGGGGGCCGAGCAGGTCTTC.